This T cell receptor (beta chain) was sequenced in a study of blood T cell repertoires in COVID-19. Study background: The United States, Italy and Spain were the sources of the acute and convalescent COVID-19 samples.

V gave up 4 bases and J gave up 5 bases; unmatched junction bases: 4. Germline-derived CDR1 and CDR2 are SQVTM and ANQGSEA. The CDR3 runs 14 residues. Some clones are missing from TCRdb's copy, which holds only in-frame ones; the method was immunoSEQ multiplex PCR. The sample consists of roughly 120,000 clones, around three quarters of them appearing once. This TCR derives from a man aged 70 or older with acute or convalescent COVID-19. V and J are TRBV29-1 and TRBJ2-2, with TRBD1 matching over 10 bases. Material: peripheral blood. The CDR3 region is CSVVPGQGTGELFF. The CDR3 nucleotides read TGCAGCGTTGTCCCGGGACAGGGGACCGGGGAGCTGTTTTTT.